This T cell receptor (beta chain) derives from a study of blood T cell repertoires in COVID-19. Authors' analysis steps: Amplification from reference gene primers served as the basis for estimated nucleated cell counts. Clones were sequenced by immunoSEQ multiplex PCR, and TCRdb holds only the in-frame ones, with some missing. The D gene and trimming were derived from the DNA, and the V and J assignments and clone size from that table. The sample has roughly 400,000 clones; approximately 86% are singletons. The length of the CDR3 is 14 residues. Germline trimming cut 6 bases from V and 0 bases from J; bases unmatched to any gene: 5. The germline V gene has CDR1 LNHDA and CDR2 SQIVND (reference sequence).

This receptor was obtained from a woman between 40 and 55 years old with acute COVID-19. This chain joins TRBV19 and TRBJ2-7, with TRBD1 matching 7 bases. Material for sequencing was PBMCs or T cells enriched from blood (not recorded which). CDR3 loop: CASSRQGNSYEQYF. The CDR3 region has the DNA TGTGCCAGTAGCCGACAGGGAAACTCCTACGAGCAGTACTTC.